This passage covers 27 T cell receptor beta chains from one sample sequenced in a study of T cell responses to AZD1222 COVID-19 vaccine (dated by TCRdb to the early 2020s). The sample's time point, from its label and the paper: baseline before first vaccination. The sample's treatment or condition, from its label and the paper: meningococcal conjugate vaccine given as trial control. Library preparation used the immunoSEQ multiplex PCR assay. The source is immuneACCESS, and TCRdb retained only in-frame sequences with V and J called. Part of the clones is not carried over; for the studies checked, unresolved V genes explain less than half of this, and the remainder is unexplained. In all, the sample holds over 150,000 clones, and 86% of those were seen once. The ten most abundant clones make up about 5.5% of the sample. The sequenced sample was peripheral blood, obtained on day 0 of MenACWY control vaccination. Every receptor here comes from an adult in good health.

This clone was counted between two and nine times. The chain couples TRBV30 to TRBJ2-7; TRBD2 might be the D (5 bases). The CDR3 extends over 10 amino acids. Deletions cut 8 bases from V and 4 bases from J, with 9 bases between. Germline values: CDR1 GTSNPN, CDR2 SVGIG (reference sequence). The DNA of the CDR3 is TGTGCCCCCCCGGGGTACGAGCAGTACTTC. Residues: CAPPGYEQYF.

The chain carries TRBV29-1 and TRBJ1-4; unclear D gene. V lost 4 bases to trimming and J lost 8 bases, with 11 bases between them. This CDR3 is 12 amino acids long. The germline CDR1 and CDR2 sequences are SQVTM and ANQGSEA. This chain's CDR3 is CSVGDPREKLFF. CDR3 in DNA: TGCAGCGTTGGGGATCCGAGGGAAAAACTGTTTTTT.

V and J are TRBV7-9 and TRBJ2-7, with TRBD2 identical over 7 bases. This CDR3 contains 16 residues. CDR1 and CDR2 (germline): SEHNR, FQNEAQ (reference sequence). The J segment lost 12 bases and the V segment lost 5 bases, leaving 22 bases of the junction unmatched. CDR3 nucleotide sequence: TGTGCCAGCAGCCCACCCCCTCGGGAGGTCCGGTCTTTAGGGTACTTC. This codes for CASSPPPREVRSLGYF.

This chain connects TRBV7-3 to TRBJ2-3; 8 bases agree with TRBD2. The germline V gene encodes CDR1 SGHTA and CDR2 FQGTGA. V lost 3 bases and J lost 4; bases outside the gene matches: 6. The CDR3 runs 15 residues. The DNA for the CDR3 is TGTGCCAGCAGCTTTACGGGAGGGCCGGCAGATACGCAGTATTTT. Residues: CASSFTGGPADTQYF.

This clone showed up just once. The CDR3 nucleotides are TGTGCCAGCAGTCCACCGGGGGGAGGGGGCAGGCAGCCCCAGCATTTT. It yields the protein CASSPPGGGGRQPQHF. This sequence joins TRBV28 and TRBJ1-5, with 7 bases that match TRBD1. The CDR3 spans 16 residues. Per the germline V gene, CDR1 is MDHEN and CDR2 is SYDVKM. Unmatched junction bases numbered 14, after V lost 5 bases and J lost 7 bases. The full variable domain, in which reference TRBV28 and TRBJ1-5 provide the parts outside the CDR3, is DVKVTQSSRYLVKRTGEKVFLECVQDMDHENMFWYRQDPGLGLRLIYFSYDVKMKEKGDIPEGYSVSREKKERFSLILESASTNQTSMYLCASSPPGGGGRQPQHFGDGTRLSIL.

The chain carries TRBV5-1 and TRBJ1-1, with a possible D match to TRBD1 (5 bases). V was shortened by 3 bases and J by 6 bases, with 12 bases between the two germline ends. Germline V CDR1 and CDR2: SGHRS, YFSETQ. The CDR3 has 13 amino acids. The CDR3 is CASSWGLQSEAFF. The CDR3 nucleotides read TGCGCCAGCAGCTGGGGACTCCAGTCTGAAGCTTTCTTT.

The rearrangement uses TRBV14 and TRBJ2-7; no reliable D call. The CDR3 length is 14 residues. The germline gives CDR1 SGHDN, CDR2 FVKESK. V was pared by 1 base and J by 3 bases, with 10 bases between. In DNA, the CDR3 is TGTGCCAGCAGCCAAGGTCCTGGCTACTACGAGCAGTACGTC. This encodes CASSQGPGYYEQYV.

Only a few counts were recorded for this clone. The chain's CDR3 is CASSRERGNEKLFF. CDR3 bases: TGTGCCAGCAGCCGGGAAAGGGGTAATGAAAAACTGTTTTTT. This chain uses TRBV25-1 with TRBJ1-4, with D tentatively TRBD1 (5 bases). CDR1 and CDR2 (germline): MGHDK, SYGVNS. Deletions cut 6 bases from V and 4 bases from J, with 12 bases between. The CDR3 has 14 amino acids.

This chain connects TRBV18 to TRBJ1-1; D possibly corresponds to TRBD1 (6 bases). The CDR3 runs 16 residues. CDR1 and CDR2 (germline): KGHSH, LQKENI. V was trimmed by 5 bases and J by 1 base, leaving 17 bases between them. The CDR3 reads CASSDEKQGWNTEAFF. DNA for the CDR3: TGTGCCAGCTCAGATGAAAAACAGGGCTGGAACACTGAAGCTTTCTTT.

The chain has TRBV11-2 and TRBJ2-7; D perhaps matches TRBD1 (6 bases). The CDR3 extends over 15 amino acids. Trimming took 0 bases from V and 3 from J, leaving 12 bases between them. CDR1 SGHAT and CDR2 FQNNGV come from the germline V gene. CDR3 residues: CASSLEGQEFYEQYV. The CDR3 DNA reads TGTGCCAGCAGCTTAGAGGGACAAGAGTTCTACGAGCAGTACGTC.

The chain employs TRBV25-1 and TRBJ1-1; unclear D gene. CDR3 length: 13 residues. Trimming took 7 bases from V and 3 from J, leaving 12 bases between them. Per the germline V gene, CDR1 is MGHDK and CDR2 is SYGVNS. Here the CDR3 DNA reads TGTGCCAGCATTGACTCCATGTACACTGAAGCTTTCTTT. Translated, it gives CASIDSMYTEAFF. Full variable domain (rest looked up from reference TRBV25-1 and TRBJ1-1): EADIYQTPRYLVIGTGKKITLECSQTMGHDKMYWYQQDPGMELHLIHYSYGVNSTEKGDLSSESTVSRIRTEHFPLTLESARPSHTSQYLCASIDSMYTEAFFGQGTRLTVV.

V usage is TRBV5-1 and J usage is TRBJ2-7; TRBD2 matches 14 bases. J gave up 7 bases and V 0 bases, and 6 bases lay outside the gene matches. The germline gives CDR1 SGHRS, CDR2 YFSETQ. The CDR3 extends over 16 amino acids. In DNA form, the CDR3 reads TGCGCCAGCAGCTTGGGGGGACTAGCGGGAGTTGAGGAGCAGTACTTC. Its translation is CASSLGGLAGVEEQYF.

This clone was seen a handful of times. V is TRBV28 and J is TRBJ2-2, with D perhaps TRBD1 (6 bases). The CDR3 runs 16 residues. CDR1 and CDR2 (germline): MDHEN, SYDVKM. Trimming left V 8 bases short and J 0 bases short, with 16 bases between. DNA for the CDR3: TGTGCCAGCTATGACCCGGACAGCGCGAACACCGGGGAGCTGTTTTTT. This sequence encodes CASYDPDSANTGELFF.

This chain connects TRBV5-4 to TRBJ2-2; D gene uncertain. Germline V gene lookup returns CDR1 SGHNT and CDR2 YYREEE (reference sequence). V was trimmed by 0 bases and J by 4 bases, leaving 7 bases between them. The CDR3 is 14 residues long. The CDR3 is CASSLGVATGELFF. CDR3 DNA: TGTGCCAGCAGCTTGGGGGTAGCCACCGGGGAGCTGTTTTTT.

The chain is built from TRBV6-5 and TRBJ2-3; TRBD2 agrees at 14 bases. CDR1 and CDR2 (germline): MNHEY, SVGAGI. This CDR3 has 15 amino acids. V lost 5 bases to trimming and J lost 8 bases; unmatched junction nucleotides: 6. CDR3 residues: CASSPTSGGGATQYF. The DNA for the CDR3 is TGTGCCAGCAGTCCGACTAGCGGGGGGGGAGCTACGCAGTATTTT.

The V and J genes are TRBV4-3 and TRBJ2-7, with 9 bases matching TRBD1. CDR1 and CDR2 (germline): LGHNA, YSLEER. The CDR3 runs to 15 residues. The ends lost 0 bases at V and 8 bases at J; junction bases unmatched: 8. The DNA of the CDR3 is TGCGCCAGCAGCCAAGAAACGGGACAGGGCATCAAGCAGTACTTC. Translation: CASSQETGQGIKQYF.

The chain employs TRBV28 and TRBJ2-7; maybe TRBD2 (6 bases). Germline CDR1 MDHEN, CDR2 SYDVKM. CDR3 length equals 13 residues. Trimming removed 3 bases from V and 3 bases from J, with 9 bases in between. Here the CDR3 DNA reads TGTGCCAGCAGTTTTGGGCGGGACTACGAGCAGTACGTC. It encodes CASSFGRDYEQYV.

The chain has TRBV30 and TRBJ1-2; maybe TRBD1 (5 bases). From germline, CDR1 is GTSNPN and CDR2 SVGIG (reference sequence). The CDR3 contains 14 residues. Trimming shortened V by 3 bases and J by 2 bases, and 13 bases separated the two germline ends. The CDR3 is CAWRLSGRNYGYTF. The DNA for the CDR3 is TGTGCCTGGAGGTTGTCGGGACGGAACTATGGCTACACCTTC.

DNA of the CDR3: TGTGCCACCCTGGACAGGGGGGACTATGGCTACACCTTC. Translation gives CATLDRGDYGYTF. V and J are TRBV27 and TRBJ1-2; TRBD1 agrees at 10 bases. This CDR3 has 13 amino acids. V lost 10 bases to trimming and J lost 3 bases; unmatched junction nucleotides: 5. In germline, CDR1 is MNHEY, CDR2 SMNVEV (reference sequence).

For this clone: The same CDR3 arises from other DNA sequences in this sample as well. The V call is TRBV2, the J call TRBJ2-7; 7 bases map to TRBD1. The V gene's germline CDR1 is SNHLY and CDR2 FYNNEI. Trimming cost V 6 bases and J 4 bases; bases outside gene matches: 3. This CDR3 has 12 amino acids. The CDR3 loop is CASSEQGYEQYV. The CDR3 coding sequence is TGTGCCAGCAGCGAACAGGGGTACGAGCAGTACGTC.

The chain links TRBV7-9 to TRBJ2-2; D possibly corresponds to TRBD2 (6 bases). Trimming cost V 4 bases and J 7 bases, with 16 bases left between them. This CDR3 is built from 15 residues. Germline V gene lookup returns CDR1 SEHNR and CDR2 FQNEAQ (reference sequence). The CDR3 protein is CASSSSGQRGGELFF. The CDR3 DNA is TGTGCCAGCAGCTCCAGCGGGCAGCGTGGCGGGGAGCTGTTTTTT.

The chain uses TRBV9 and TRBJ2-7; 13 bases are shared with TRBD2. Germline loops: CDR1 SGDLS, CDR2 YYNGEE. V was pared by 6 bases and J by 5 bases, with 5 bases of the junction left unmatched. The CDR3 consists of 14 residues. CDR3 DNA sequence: TGTGCCAGCACCCGAGGACTAGCGGGAGACGAGCAGTACTTC. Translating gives CASTRGLAGDEQYF.

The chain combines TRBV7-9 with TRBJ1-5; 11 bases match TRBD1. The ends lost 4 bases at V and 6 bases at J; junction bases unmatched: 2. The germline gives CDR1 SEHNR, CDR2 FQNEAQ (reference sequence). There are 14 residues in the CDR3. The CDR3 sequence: CASSSGTGGQPQHF. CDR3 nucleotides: TGTGCCAGCAGCTCGGGGACAGGGGGTCAGCCCCAGCATTTT.

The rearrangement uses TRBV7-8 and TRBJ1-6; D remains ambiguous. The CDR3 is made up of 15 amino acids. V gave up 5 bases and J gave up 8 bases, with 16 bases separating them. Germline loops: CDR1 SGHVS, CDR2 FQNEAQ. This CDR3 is CASSPRAPRDSPLHF. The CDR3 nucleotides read TGTGCCAGCAGCCCCCGGGCCCCGCGTGATTCACCCCTCCACTTT.

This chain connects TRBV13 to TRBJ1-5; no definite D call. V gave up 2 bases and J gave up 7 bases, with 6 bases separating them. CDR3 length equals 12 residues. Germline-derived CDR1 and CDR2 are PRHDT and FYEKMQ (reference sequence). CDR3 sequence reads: CASSLRAQPQHF. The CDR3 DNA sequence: TGTGCCAGCAGCTTAAGAGCACAGCCCCAGCATTTT.

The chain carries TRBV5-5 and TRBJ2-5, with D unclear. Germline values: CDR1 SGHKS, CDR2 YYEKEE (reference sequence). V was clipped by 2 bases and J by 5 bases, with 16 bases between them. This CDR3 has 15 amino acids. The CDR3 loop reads CASSFRIILGETQYF. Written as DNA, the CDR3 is TGTGCCAGCAGCTTCCGGATAATACTGGGGGAGACCCAGTACTTC.

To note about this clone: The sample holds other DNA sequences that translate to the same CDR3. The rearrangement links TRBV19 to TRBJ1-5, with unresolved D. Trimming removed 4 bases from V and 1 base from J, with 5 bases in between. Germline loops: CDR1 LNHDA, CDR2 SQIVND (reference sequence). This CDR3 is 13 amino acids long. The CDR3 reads CASSKASNQPQHF. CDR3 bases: TGTGCCAGTAGTAAGGCCAGCAATCAGCCCCAGCATTTT. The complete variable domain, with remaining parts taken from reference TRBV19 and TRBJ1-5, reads DGGITQSPKYLFRKEGQNVTLSCEQNLNHDAMYWYRQDPGQGLRLIYYSQIVNDFQKGDIAEGYSVSREKKESFPLTVTSAQKNPTAFYLCASSKASNQPQHFGDGTRLSIL.